This T cell receptor (beta chain) was recovered during a study of CD8+CD57+ T cells in acquired aplastic anemia. For the study at large: Sorting CD4+ and CD8+ cells gave DNA averaging approximately 3 ug. Study results and caveats: Roughly 30 CD8+ CDR3 sequences occurred in both the patients and the controls. Statistical testing detected no significant gap in CD8+ Simpson's diversity between patients and controls.

Notes on this clonotype: Its antigen is not known. Germline and junction disagree at one end, which may indicate a read error.

Both TCR beta VDJ combination and CDR3 sequence profiling were carried out. Genomic DNA was the template for this profiling. TCRdb processed the reads anew with MiXCR; each CDR3 protein has one entry. Among 400,000 to 600,000 distinct CDR3 sequences listed, about a third were seen once. Those patients picked for sequencing had displayed CD8+CD57+ cell expansion on flow cytometry. Blood came from patients not yet given any therapy. The TCR sequence derives from a human donor with aplastic anemia. Specimen: sorted CD4+, CD8+, or CD8+CD57+ T cells (not recorded which) from PBMCs.

This CDR3 is CASSPGAVNERLFF. CDR3 DNA sequence: TGTGCCAGTAGTCCCGGGGCGGTTAATGAAAGACTGTTTTTT. The chain carries TRBV19 and TRBJ1-4, with D possibly matching TRBD1 (5 bases). Germline CDR1 LNHDA, CDR2 SQIVND (reference sequence). The CDR3 length is 14 residues.